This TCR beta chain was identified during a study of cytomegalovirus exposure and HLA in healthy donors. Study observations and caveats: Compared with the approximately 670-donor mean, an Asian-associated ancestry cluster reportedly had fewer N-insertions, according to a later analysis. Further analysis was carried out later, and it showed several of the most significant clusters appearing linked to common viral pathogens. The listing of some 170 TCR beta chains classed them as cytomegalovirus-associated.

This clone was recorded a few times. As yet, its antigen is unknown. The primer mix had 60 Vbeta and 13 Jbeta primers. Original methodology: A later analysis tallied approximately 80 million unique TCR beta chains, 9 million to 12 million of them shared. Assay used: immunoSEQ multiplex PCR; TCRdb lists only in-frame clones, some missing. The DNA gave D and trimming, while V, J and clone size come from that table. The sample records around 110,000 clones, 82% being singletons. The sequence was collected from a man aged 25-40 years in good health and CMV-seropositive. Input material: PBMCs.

The CDR3 nucleotides read TGTGCCAGCAAAGCGGGTTTTAGCTCCTACGAGCAGTACTTC. This gives the protein CASKAGFSSYEQYF. V usage is TRBV6-1 and J usage is TRBJ2-7; perhaps TRBD2 as D (6 bases). Trimming shortened V by 7 bases and J by 0 bases, and 13 bases separated the two germline ends. The CDR3 runs to 14 residues. Germline lookup yields CDR1 MNHNS and CDR2 SASEGT.